The rows below give T cell receptor beta chains drawn from one sample of a study of PD-1 blockade in classical Hodgkin lymphoma. Profiled with immunoSEQ multiplex PCR; TCRdb holds only in-frame clones, not every one. The repertoire holds 10,000 to 14,000 clones, with about 71% as singletons. Sequencing was performed on peripheral blood mononuclear cells (PBMCs), taken at baseline. Receptors originate from a human donor with classical Hodgkin lymphoma. Each CDR3 is given with its conserved first and last residue. The order of the fields is J gene, CDR3 length, D gene, V gene, clone size, CDR3 DNA, CDR3 protein. The D gene is left open where the match is weak. Some rows mark clone size as missing; the rest say once, few, many or name a class of expanded clone.

TRBJ2-2	16	TRBD1	TRBV4-3	medium-sized	TGCGCCAGCAGCCAAGCAGGGACAGGGATTGCCGGGGAGCTGTTTTTT	CASSQAGTGIAGELFF
TRBJ1-2	17	TRBD1	TRBV4-2	.	TGTGCCAGCAGCCAAGTAGGGACAGGGGGCGTGAGAAATGGCTACACCTTC	CASSQVGTGGVRNGYTF
TRBJ2-1	14	TRBD1	TRBV10-3	.	TGTGCCATCAGTACCGGGACAGTGAACAATGAGCAGTTCTTC	CAISTGTVNNEQFF
TRBJ2-7	12	.	TRBV29-1	.	TGCAGCGCGGGACGGAGCTCCTACGAGCAGTACTTC	CSAGRSSYEQYF
TRBJ2-3	14	TRBD1	TRBV7-9	once	TGTGCCAGCAGCACCGGGACAGGGTCAGATACGCAGTATTTT	CASSTGTGSDTQYF
TRBJ1-3	17	.	TRBV7-9	.	TGTGCCAGCAGCTTAGCACAGAGTGATTACTCTGGAAACACCATATATTTT	CASSLAQSDYSGNTIYF
TRBJ1-2	14	.	TRBV4-2	.	TGTGCCAGCAGCCAGGAGACAGCAAGCTATGGCTACACCTTC	CASSQETASYGYTF
TRBJ2-5	12	.	TRBV6-6	.	TGTGCCAGCAGTTACGGACGGACCCCCCAGCACTTC	CASSYGRTPQHF
TRBJ2-7	14	.	TRBV7-9	few	TGTGCCAGCAGGGGGGGGACAGGAGACTACGAGCAGTACTTC	CASRGGTGDYEQYF
TRBJ1-4	14	TRBD1	TRBV9	.	TGTGCCAGCAGCATAGGGACAGTAGGTGAAAAACTGTTTTTT	CASSIGTVGEKLFF
TRBJ2-2	14	.	TRBV11-1	few	TGTGCCAGCAGCTGGTACGGGAACACCGGGGAGCTGTTTTTT	CASSWYGNTGELFF
TRBJ2-7	13	.	TRBV7-2	.	TGTGCCAGCAGCTTAGGTTTCAGCTACGAGCAGTACTTC	CASSLGFSYEQYF
TRBJ2-3	11	.	TRBV5-3	.	TGTGCCAGAAGCTTGCCTTATACGCAGTATTTT	CARSLPYTQYF
TRBJ2-2	16	.	TRBV15	.	TGTGCCACCAGCAGAGAGGCGGGATCGAACACCGGGGAGCTGTTTTTT	CATSREAGSNTGELFF
TRBJ1-5	14	.	TRBV10-2	.	TGCGCCAGCAGTGATCGAAGTGTTGATCAGCCCCAGCATTTT	CASSDRSVDQPQHF
TRBJ1-3	15	TRBD1	TRBV6-1	.	TGTGCCAGCACCGACAGGGGGCTACGAGGAAACACCATATATTTT	CASTDRGLRGNTIYF
TRBJ1-2	13	.	TRBV5-5	.	TGTGCCAGCAGCTTGGAAAGGAACTATGGCTACACCTTC	CASSLERNYGYTF
TRBJ2-1	16	TRBD2	TRBV5-4	once	TGCGCCAGCAGCCAAGATCTAGCGGGGATCTACAATGAGCAGTTCTTC	CASSQDLAGIYNEQFF
TRBJ2-1	15	TRBD2	TRBV5-4	.	TGTGCCAGCAGCTTGCAGACTAGCGGGAGGGGAGAGCAGTTCTTC	CASSLQTSGRGEQFF
TRBJ2-7	19	TRBD1	TRBV9	.	TGTGCCAGCAGCGCGACGTTGGGCCCCGGGACAGGGGAGGCCTACGAGCAGTACTTC	CASSATLGPGTGEAYEQYF
TRBJ2-2	16	.	TRBV10-3	.	TGTGCCACCCGCCCCCGAGACTTAACGAACACCGGGGAGCTGTTTTTT	CATRPRDLTNTGELFF
TRBJ2-2	15	.	TRBV9	.	TGTGCCAGCACCATTGGCGGGGCTAACACCGGGGAGCTGTTTTTT	CASTIGGANTGELFF
TRBJ1-2	13	.	TRBV7-2	few	TGTGCCAGCACCAAAGACAGGTCGGGGGGCTACACCTTC	CASTKDRSGGYTF
TRBJ2-3	12	.	TRBV10-3	.	TGTGCCACCGGGGGTACAACAGATACGCAGTATTTT	CATGGTTDTQYF
TRBJ2-5	19	TRBD2	TRBV7-2	.	TGTGCCAGCAGCTCCACCATACTAGCGGGAGGGAACGGCCAAGAGACCCAGTACTTC	CASSSTILAGGNGQETQYF
TRBJ2-1	11	.	TRBV19	.	TGTGCCAGTAGTATTTACAATGAGCAGTTCTTC	CASSIYNEQFF
TRBJ2-3	15	TRBD1	TRBV2	.	TGTGCCAGTAAAAACGACAGGGGAAACACAGATACGCAGTATTTT	CASKNDRGNTDTQYF
TRBJ2-2	15	.	TRBV18	few	TGTGCCAGCTCACCACGAGACACAAGCACCGGGGAGCTGTTTTTT	CASSPRDTSTGELFF
TRBJ2-1	15	TRBD2	TRBV7-6	.	TGTGCCAGCAGCTTTGGGACTAGCGCGTACAATGAGCAGTTCTTC	CASSFGTSAYNEQFF
TRBJ2-7	16	TRBD2	TRBV7-2	.	TGTGCCAGCAGCTTAGACTCTAGCGGGAGCTCTTACGAGCAGTACTTC	CASSLDSSGSSYEQYF
TRBJ1-2	14	.	TRBV19	once	TGTGCCAGTAGTATGCCGCCAGAAAACTATGGCTACACCTTC	CASSMPPENYGYTF
TRBJ2-3	15	TRBD1	TRBV19	.	TGTGCCAGTAGTATGACAGGGGACCGGCGGTATACGCAGTATTTT	CASSMTGDRRYTQYF
TRBJ1-2	13	.	TRBV6-5	.	TGTGCCAGCTGGGATTTCAGGGGCGCGAGCTACACCTTC	CASWDFRGASYTF
TRBJ2-7	13	.	TRBV7-8	.	TGTGCCAGCAGCTTATCTCCTCAGGACGAGCAGTACTTC	CASSLSPQDEQYF
TRBJ1-4	14	.	TRBV7-9	.	TGTGCCAGCAGCCCGCAGGCGGGCGCTGAAAAACTGTTTTTT	CASSPQAGAEKLFF